The 32 T cell receptor beta chains below all came from one sample that was sequenced in a study of breast tumors, draining lymph nodes, adjacent tissues. TCRdb reprocessed the multiplex PCR reads with MiXCR, giving one entry per CDR3 protein. The sample has 140,000 to 150,000 distinct CDR3 sequences; 30% to 35% are singletons. Breast cancer patients provided tissue from their axillary draining lymph nodes. Sequences were obtained from axillary lymph node tissue. These receptors were collected from a female donor with breast cancer. Some clones in this sample may be carry-over from other donors' samples.

The sample holds many counts of this clonotype. This chain connects TRBV6-1 to TRBJ2-7, with D maybe TRBD1 (6 bases). V was trimmed by 9 bases and J by 2 bases, leaving 17 bases between them. Germline loops: CDR1 MNHNS, CDR2 SASEGT. The CDR3 loop spans 14 amino acids. CDR3 region: CARSPGDGTYEQYV. The CDR3 nucleotides read TGTGCCAGATCCCCAGGGGACGGAACCTACGAGCAGTACGTC.

This clonotype was counted many times. V gene TRBV11-3 combines with J gene TRBJ2-3; D is unresolved. Trimming removed 5 bases at V and 2 bases at J, with 14 bases between. The length of the CDR3 is 15 residues. The germline gives CDR1 SGHNT, CDR2 YENEEA. CDR3 protein: CASSREGRSTDTQYF. As DNA, the CDR3 is TGTGCCAGCAGCCGAGAAGGACGGTCCACAGATACGCAGTATTTT. The full variable domain, rest sourced from reference TRBV11-3 and TRBJ2-3, is EAGVVQSPRYKIIEKKQPVAFWCNPISGHNTLYWYLQNLGQGPELLIRYENEEAVDDSQLPKDRFSAERLKGVDSTLKIQPAELGDSAVYLCASSREGRSTDTQYFGPGTRLTVL.

This clonotype was seen repeatedly, ten times or more. At one end the junction does not follow the germline gene, possibly because of a read error. V and J are TRBV7-7 and TRBJ2-2; D gene uncertain. The CDR3 covers 12 residues. Per the germline V gene, CDR1 is SSHAT and CDR2 is FNYEAQ (reference sequence). For the CDR3, the DNA is TGTGCTAGCAGTTTCGGGACCGGGGAGCTGTTTTTT. Its protein is CASSFGTGELFF. Supplemented by reference TRBV7-7 and TRBJ2-2, the full variable domain reads GAGVSQSPRYKVTKRGQDVTLRCDPISSHATLYWYQQALGQGPEFLTYFNYEAQPDKSGLPSDRFSAERPEGSISTLTIQRTEQRDSAMYRCASSFGTGELFFGEGSRLTVL.

The table lists this clonotype with many counts. This rearrangement joins TRBV28 to TRBJ2-7, with 7 bases that match TRBD2. Germline V gene sequence: CDR1 MDHEN, CDR2 SYDVKM. J was trimmed by 2 bases and V by 6 bases; bases with no gene match: 10. The CDR3 has 15 amino acids. CDR3 nucleotide sequence: TGTGCCAGCAGACAGGCCTCGGGAGGAACCTACGAGCAGTACTTC. Translating it yields CASRQASGGTYEQYF.

This clonotype appeared many times. The CDR3 spells CASSLEVNPNYGYTF. CDR3 nucleotide sequence: TGTGCCAGCAGCTTAGAGGTGAACCCTAACTATGGCTACACCTTC. The chain is built from TRBV7-6 and TRBJ1-2, with D unresolved. This CDR3 is built from 15 residues. Germline V CDR1 and CDR2: SGHVS, FNYEAQ. The V end lost 1 base, the J end lost 0 bases, and 9 bases lay between the germline ends.

This clonotype showed up many times. J is TRBJ2-3 and V is TRBV20-1, with 8 bases that match TRBD2. The length of the CDR3 is 14 residues. From germline, CDR1 is DFQATT and CDR2 SNEGSKA (reference sequence). Germline trimming cut 5 bases from V and 1 base from J; bases unmatched to any gene: 5. The CDR3 sequence is CSAPGLDGTDTQYF. CDR3 DNA sequence: TGCAGTGCTCCGGGACTAGATGGCACAGATACGCAGTATTTT.

This clonotype was seen repeatedly, ten times or more. The gene calls are TRBV29-1 and TRBJ1-3, with D maybe TRBD1 (5 bases). Trimming removed 6 bases from V and 3 bases from J, with 9 bases in between. This CDR3 has 12 residues. Germline CDR1 SQVTM, CDR2 ANQGSEA. The CDR3 DNA reads TGCAGCGTCGAGGACAATGGAAACACCATATATTTT. This encodes CSVEDNGNTIYF.

The J gene is TRBJ2-1, the V gene TRBV18; TRBD2 matches at 14 bases. V shed 3 bases and J 9 bases; nucleotides not matched to a gene: 1. The CDR3 sequence is 14 residues long. Germline loops: CDR1 KGHSH, CDR2 LQKENI. CDR3: CASSPGLAGVEQFF. CDR3 nucleotides: TGTGCCAGCTCACCGGGACTAGCGGGGGTTGAGCAGTTCTTC.

This clonotype occurred many times. CDR3 in DNA: TGTGCCAGCAGTTTTTCGGACAGGGCGGCAAATGAGCAGTTCTTC. It codes for CASSFSDRAANEQFF. This chain uses TRBV12-3 or TRBV12-4 with TRBJ2-1, with 8 bases aligning to TRBD1. CDR3 length equals 15 residues. V was pared by 3 bases and J by 7 bases, with 8 bases of the junction left unmatched.

The CDR3 nucleotides read TGCGCCAGCAGCCCCGCCCGGGACAGTTATAACACAGATACGCAGTATTTT. This codes for CASSPARDSYNTDTQYF. The rearrangement uses TRBV5-1 and TRBJ2-3; 7 nucleotides line up with TRBD1. The CDR3 covers 17 residues. V lost 4 bases to trimming and J lost 2 bases; unmatched junction nucleotides: 13. Germline CDR1 reads SGHRS; CDR2 reads YFSETQ.

This clonotype was recorded at least ten times. This sequence joins TRBV5-6 and TRBJ1-2; 8 positions agree with TRBD1. V lost 1 base to trimming and J lost 8 bases; unmatched junction nucleotides: 10. This CDR3 contains 15 residues. Per germline, CDR1 SGHDT and CDR2 YYEEEE. CDR3 loop: CASSLLLTGATGYTF. CDR3 nucleotide sequence: TGTGCCAGCAGCTTGTTGTTGACAGGGGCAACCGGCTACACCTTC.

This clonotype was observed many times. This chain uses TRBV7-3 with TRBJ1-1; D call uncertain. This CDR3 has 13 residues. Trimming left V 2 bases short and J 1 base short, with 5 bases between. The germline V gene has CDR1 SGHTA and CDR2 FQGTGA. CDR3 in amino acids: CASSLDPNTEAFF. In DNA form, the CDR3 reads TGTGCCAGCAGCTTAGATCCGAACACTGAAGCTTTCTTT.

This clonotype came up many times. This chain connects TRBV11-2 to TRBJ1-6; the D is unclear. Germline lookup yields CDR1 SGHAT and CDR2 FQNNGV. This CDR3 has 13 residues. V lost 3 bases to trimming and J lost 7 bases, with 7 bases between them. CDR3 region: CASSFPGNSPLHF. CDR3 sequence (DNA): TGTGCCAGCAGCTTTCCGGGGAATTCACCCCTCCACTTT.

The DNA for the CDR3 is TGTGATAGCAGCTATCCCGGGACTCAAGAGACCCAGTACTTC. This codes for CDSSYPGTQETQYF. The chain links TRBV7-2 to TRBJ2-5, with a possible D match to TRBD2 (6 bases). CDR1 is SGHTA, CDR2 FQGNSA, per germline. The CDR3 contains 14 residues.

As to this clonotype: Since a much larger clone is just one base distant, this may be a read error. The conserved phenylalanine or tryptophan is not found at the CDR3 terminus, so this likely reflects a read error. The rearrangement links TRBV27 to TRBJ2-5, with TRBD1 as a possible D gene (5 bases). This CDR3 has 15 amino acids. Trimming shortened V by 3 bases and J by 2 bases, and 13 bases separated the two germline ends. Germline CDR1 is MNHEY and CDR2 is SMNVEV (reference sequence). CDR3 amino acids: CASSLGQGKQETQYL. CDR3 in DNA: TGTGCCAGCAGTTTGGGCCAGGGAAAGCAAGAGACCCAGTACCTC.

V is TRBV10-3 and J is TRBJ1-5; no reliable D call. The CDR3 is 12 residues long. V was cut by 6 bases and J by 1 base, with 4 bases left in between. The germline V gene encodes CDR1 ENHRY and CDR2 SYGVKD. CDR3 amino acids: CAIRWSNQPQHF. DNA of the CDR3: TGTGCCATCAGATGGAGCAATCAGCCCCAGCATTTT.

The rearrangement uses TRBV5-1 and TRBJ1-2; TRBD1 agrees at 10 bases. From germline, CDR1 is SGHRS and CDR2 YFSETQ. With V trimmed by 0 bases and J by 6 bases, 2 bases remained unmatched. CDR3 length: 14 residues. Here the CDR3 DNA reads TGCGCCAGCAGCTTGGAGACAGGGGGCCATGGCTACACCTTC. Translation gives CASSLETGGHGYTF.

This clonotype occurred many times. The chain uses TRBV5-1 and TRBJ1-4; 8 positions agree with TRBD1. There are 18 residues in the CDR3. The trim removed 6 bases at V and 4 bases at J, leaving 17 bases unmatched. From germline, CDR1 is SGHRS and CDR2 YFSETQ. This CDR3 is CASTMADRDGGFNEKLFF. The CDR3 bases are TGCGCCAGCACCATGGCGGACAGGGATGGGGGATTTAATGAAAAACTGTTTTTT.

This clonotype was picked up many times. The chain recombines TRBV7-3 with TRBJ2-3; 7 positions match TRBD2. The CDR3 consists of 14 residues. CDR1 is SGHTA and CDR2 is FQGTGA in the germline V gene. After removal of 5 bases from V and 2 bases from J, the junction contained 4 bases not matched to a gene. CDR3: CASSPGTNTDTQYF. The CDR3 bases are TGTGCCAGCAGCCCAGGGACTAACACAGATACGCAGTATTTT.

As concerns this clonotype: The junction does not match germline at one end; this may be a read error. This chain joins TRBV7-9 and TRBJ1-2; no definite D call. CDR1 and CDR2 (germline): SEHNR, FQNEAQ (reference sequence). There are 14 residues in the CDR3. The CDR3 reads CTSSSHTANYGYTF. CDR3 nucleotides: TGTACCAGCAGCTCGCATACGGCTAACTATGGCTACACCTTC.

On this clonotype itself: A read error may produce the germline difference seen at one junction end. This chain joins TRBV10-1 and TRBJ2-3, with D uncertain. The CDR3 is 13 residues long. Germline CDR1 and CDR2: WNHNN and SYGVQD (reference sequence). The CDR3 DNA sequence: TGCGCCAGCGGTGAGTCCTCCACAGATACGCAGTATTTT. Its translation is CASGESSTDTQYF.

This clonotype was counted ten times or more. This sequence joins TRBV5-1 and TRBJ2-3; 8 bases map to TRBD1. Germline-derived CDR1 and CDR2 are SGHRS and YFSETQ. The CDR3 consists of 15 residues. V was clipped by 0 bases and J by 3 bases; unmatched bases: 3. The CDR3 region has the DNA TGCGCCAGCAGCTTGGGGACAGGGATGACAGATACGCAGTATTTT. The encoded protein is CASSLGTGMTDTQYF.

In this sample, this clonotype turned up many times. This chain joins TRBV4-3 and TRBJ2-2; D is unresolved. The CDR3 totals 19 residues. Trimming removed 0 bases at V and 0 bases at J, with 17 bases between. Germline lookup yields CDR1 LGHNA and CDR2 YSLEER. The DNA for the CDR3 is TGCGCCAGCAGCCAAGAGACCCTCTCTAAACGCGCGAACACCGGGGAGCTGTTTTTT. This sequence encodes CASSQETLSKRANTGELFF.

This clonotype was seen a few times. Since a much larger clone is just one base distant, this may be a read error. In this CDR3 the conserved last residue, phenylalanine or tryptophan, is missing, so a read error is likely. The genes are TRBV12-3 or TRBV12-4 and TRBJ1-5, with 7 bases matching TRBD1. The J segment lost 2 bases and the V segment lost 5 bases, leaving 12 bases of the junction unmatched. The CDR3 has 17 amino acids. The CDR3 is CASSPGGGASGNQPQHS. The CDR3, as DNA: TGTGCCAGCAGTCCAGGGGGAGGGGCGTCGGGCAATCAGCCCCAGCATTCT.

The sample holds many counts of this clonotype. The gene calls are TRBV5-4 and TRBJ1-5; D ambiguous. V was cut by 2 bases and J by 6 bases, with 9 bases left in between. The CDR3 runs 13 residues. Per germline, CDR1 SGHNT and CDR2 YYREEE (reference sequence). CDR3 residues: CASSFEVGQPQHF. The CDR3 DNA follows: TGTGCCAGCAGCTTTGAGGTGGGTCAGCCCCAGCATTTT.

The J gene is TRBJ1-1, the V gene TRBV11-2; D unresolved. The CDR3 runs to 11 residues. The germline V and J ends were trimmed by 4 bases and 11 bases, with 11 bases remaining between them. Germline V gene data show CDR1 as SGHAT and CDR2 as FQNNGV. The CDR3 DNA is TGTGCCAGCAGCTCGGGAGCCCACGCTTTCTTT. Its translation is CASSSGAHAFF.

This clonotype was observed at least ten times. V gene TRBV6-6 combines with J gene TRBJ1-2; D is unresolved. The CDR3 totals 13 residues. Deletions cut 5 bases from V and 5 bases from J, with 12 bases between. Per germline, CDR1 MNHNY and CDR2 SVGAGI (reference sequence). CDR3 residues: CASSPSDSYGYTF. The CDR3 coding sequence is TGTGCCAGCAGTCCCTCAGACTCGTATGGCTACACCTTC.

This clonotype has ten or more counts. This chain joins TRBV6-5 and TRBJ1-2; D is unresolved. The germline gives CDR1 MNHEY, CDR2 SVGAGI. This CDR3 spans 15 amino acids. Trimming took 1 base from V and 4 from J, leaving 13 bases between them. The CDR3 bases are TGTGCCAGCAGTTACTTTGGGCAGTCACCCTATGGCTACACCTTC. Protein sequence: CASSYFGQSPYGYTF.

The chain employs TRBV5-1 and TRBJ1-1; 9 positions agree with TRBD1. CDR3 length: 14 amino acids. J lost 3 bases, V lost 4 bases, and 4 bases had no gene match. CDR1 is SGHRS and CDR2 is YFSETQ in the germline V gene. The chain's CDR3 is CASSTRTGDTEAFF. The CDR3 nucleotides read TGCGCCAGCAGCACTCGGACAGGGGACACTGAAGCTTTCTTT.

This clonotype was counted at least ten times. This chain joins TRBV20-1 and TRBJ1-2; no clear D. Trimming took off 7 bases at V and 0 bases at J, with 9 bases between the two ends. The V gene's germline CDR1 is DFQATT and CDR2 SNEGSKA (reference sequence). There are 12 residues in the CDR3. The CDR3 DNA reads TGCAGTGGTACCGCGGCTAACTATGGCTACACCTTC. Translated, it gives CSGTAANYGYTF.

This clonotype occurred many times. This chain uses TRBV6-1 with TRBJ1-5; D unclear. This CDR3 contains 14 residues. The V and J ends lost 6 bases and 0 bases respectively, with 9 bases between them. Germline lookup yields CDR1 MNHNS and CDR2 SASEGT. The CDR3 coding sequence is TGTGCCAGCAGGACCTTTTTTAGCAATCAGCCCCAGCATTTT. Translating gives CASRTFFSNQPQHF.

The genes are TRBV12-3 or TRBV12-4 and TRBJ2-2, with D perhaps TRBD1 or TRBD2 (5 bases each). The V and J ends lost 6 bases and 4 bases respectively, with 12 bases between them. The CDR3 contains 14 residues. As DNA, the CDR3 is TGTGCCAGCAGCTGGGACGGCGGCACCGGGGAGCTGTTTTTT. This translates into CASSWDGGTGELFF.